Listed below are T cell receptor beta chains from one sample, sequenced in a study of OX40 agonist ivuxolimab in advanced cancers. Generated by immunoSEQ multiplex PCR, the TCRdb table keeps only in-frame clones and is missing some. The table shows approximately 60,000 clones, with about 92% occurring only once. The sequencing here drew on CD4+ or CD8+ T cells sorted from blood, taken in a trial of the OX40 agonist ivuxolimab. The origin of the receptors is an adult with an advanced solid tumor such as melanoma, head and neck, liver or kidney cancer. The CDR3 runs from the conserved cysteine through the conserved F or W. Fields, in order: CDR3 DNA, CDR3 protein, D gene, V gene, J gene, clone size. A D gene is named only where the DNA matches it firmly. The size field is filled for only some rows; it gives once, few, many or a size class.

TGCGCCAGCAGCCAAGACAGTTTCTATGGCTACACCTTC,CASSQDSFYGYTF,.,TRBV5-1,TRBJ1-2,.
TGTGCCAGCAGCCACACCCCATTTTCGACCGGGACAGGGGGCCCTGAAGCTTTCTTT,CASSHTPFSTGTGGPEAFF,TRBD1,TRBV14,TRBJ1-1,.
TGTGCCTGGAGTGTACGAGGGGGAGGCGATACGCAGTATTTT,CAWSVRGGGDTQYF,.,TRBV30,TRBJ2-3,.
TGTGCCAGCAGCACGACTAGCGTAGGTGAGCAGTTCTTC,CASSTTSVGEQFF,TRBD2,TRBV7-9,TRBJ2-1,.
TGTGCCAGTAGTATAGTTTCGGGGAGAACCTACGAGCAGTACTTC,CASSIVSGRTYEQYF,.,TRBV19,TRBJ2-7,.
TGTGCCAGCAGCCAAGCGGCTAGCGGGAGCGAAATATCATCCTACAATGAGCAGTTCTTC,CASSQAASGSEISSYNEQFF,TRBD2,TRBV4-2,TRBJ2-1,.
TGTGCCAGTAGTACCCAACTAGCGTCCCACTCTGGGGCCAACGTCCTGACTTTC,CASSTQLASHSGANVLTF,TRBD2,TRBV19,TRBJ2-6,.
TGTGCCAGCAGTGAGTCCGTGGTGAACACTGAAGCTTTCTTT,CASSESVVNTEAFF,.,TRBV6-1,TRBJ1-1,once
TGTGCCAGCAGCTTAGAGGCATTAATCTATGGCTACACCTTC,CASSLEALIYGYTF,.,TRBV7-2,TRBJ1-2,.
TGTGCCAGCAGTTCCCCCTGGGACAGGTCCCACAATGAGCAGTTCTTC,CASSSPWDRSHNEQFF,TRBD1,TRBV27,TRBJ2-1,.
TGTGCCAGCATACCTCGGGGGAATCAGCCCCAGCATTTT,CASIPRGNQPQHF,.,TRBV6-5,TRBJ1-5,.
TGTGCCAGTGCGACGGGGACTACCTACAATGAGCAGTTCTTC,CASATGTTYNEQFF,TRBD2,TRBV19,TRBJ2-1,.
TGTGCCAGCAGCTTAGTGGAGTTCGCTGAAGCTTTCTTT,CASSLVEFAEAFF,.,TRBV7-8,TRBJ1-1,.
TGTGCCAGCAGCTCCACCGGGCAGGGTGGCTACGAGCAGTACTTC,CASSSTGQGGYEQYF,.,TRBV11-3,TRBJ2-7,.
TGTGCCTGGAGTGAGGGACTTGGGGATACGCAGTATTTT,CAWSEGLGDTQYF,.,TRBV30,TRBJ2-3,.
TGTGCCAGTAGAGGAACCAGCGGGAGGGCCGGCTCCTACAATGAGCAGTTCTTC,CASRGTSGRAGSYNEQFF,TRBD2,TRBV19,TRBJ2-1,.
TGTGCCAGCATCCTGGGCAGGCTGACGTACAATGAGCAGTTCTTC,CASILGRLTYNEQFF,.,TRBV7-2,TRBJ2-1,.
TGTGCCAGCAGCACCTCCTGGACTAGCCGGGAAGTCTACGAGCAGTACTTC,CASSTSWTSREVYEQYF,TRBD2,TRBV5-6,TRBJ2-7,.
TGTGCCAGCGGACAGGGAAACAATCAGCCCCAGCATTTT,CASGQGNNQPQHF,TRBD1,TRBV9,TRBJ1-5,few
TGTGCCAGCAGTGCAGGAGGGGCTGGAAACACCATATATTTT,CASSAGGAGNTIYF,.,TRBV2,TRBJ1-3,.
TGTGCCAGCAGCCGCGGACAGGGGCATCAGCCCCAGCATTTT,CASSRGQGHQPQHF,TRBD1,TRBV6-5,TRBJ1-5,.
TGTGCCAGCAGAAACAGGGGGCACGCTCATGGCTACACCTTC,CASRNRGHAHGYTF,TRBD1,TRBV6-1,TRBJ1-2,.
TGTGCCAGCAGTTACTCGACCTTTACGATGGGCTACACCTTC,CASSYSTFTMGYTF,.,TRBV6-6,TRBJ1-2,.
TGTGCCAGCAGCTTACAGGGTAATGAGCAGTTCTTC,CASSLQGNEQFF,.,TRBV7-2,TRBJ2-1,.
TGCGCCAGCAGCCGGGACAGGGGGTCGTGGAATGAGCAGTTCTTC,CASSRDRGSWNEQFF,TRBD1,TRBV5-1,TRBJ2-1,.
TGCGCCAGCAGCCGGGTCAAAGTAGCGGGAGGGGAGACCCAGTACTTC,CASSRVKVAGGETQYF,TRBD2,TRBV5-1,TRBJ2-5,.
TGTGCCAGTAGTACGGGACCCCAAGAGACCCAGTACTTC,CASSTGPQETQYF,.,TRBV19,TRBJ2-5,.
TGTGCCAGCAGTGAACAGGGTCGCACAGATACGCAGTATTTT,CASSEQGRTDTQYF,.,TRBV6-1,TRBJ2-3,.